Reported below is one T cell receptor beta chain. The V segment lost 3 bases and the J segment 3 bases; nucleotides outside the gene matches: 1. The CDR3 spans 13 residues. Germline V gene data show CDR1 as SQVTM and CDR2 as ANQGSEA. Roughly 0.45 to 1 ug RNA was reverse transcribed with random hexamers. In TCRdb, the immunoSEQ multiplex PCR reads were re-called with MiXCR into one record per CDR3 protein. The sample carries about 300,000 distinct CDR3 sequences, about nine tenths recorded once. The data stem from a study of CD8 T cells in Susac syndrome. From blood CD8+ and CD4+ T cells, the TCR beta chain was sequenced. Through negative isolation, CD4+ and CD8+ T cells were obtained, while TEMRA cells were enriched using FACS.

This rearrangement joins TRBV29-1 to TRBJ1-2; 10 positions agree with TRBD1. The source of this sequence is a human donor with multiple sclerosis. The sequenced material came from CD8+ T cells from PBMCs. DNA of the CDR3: TGCAGCGTTGAGGACAGGGGGTACTATGGCTACACCTTC. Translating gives CSVEDRGYYGYTF.